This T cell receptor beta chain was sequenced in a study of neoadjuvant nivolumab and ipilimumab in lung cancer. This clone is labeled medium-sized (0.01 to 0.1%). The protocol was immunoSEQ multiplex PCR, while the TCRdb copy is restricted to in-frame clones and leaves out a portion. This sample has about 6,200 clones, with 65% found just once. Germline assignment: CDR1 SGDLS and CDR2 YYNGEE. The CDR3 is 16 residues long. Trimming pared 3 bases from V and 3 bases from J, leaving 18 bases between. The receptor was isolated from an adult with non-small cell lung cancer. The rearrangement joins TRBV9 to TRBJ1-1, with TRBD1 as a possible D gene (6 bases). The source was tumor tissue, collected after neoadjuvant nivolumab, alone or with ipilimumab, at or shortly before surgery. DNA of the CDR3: TGTGCCAGCAGCGCTTTGGGGGGGCGATTCGACACTGAAGCTTTCTTT. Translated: CASSALGGRFDTEAFF.